This T cell receptor (beta chain) comes out of a study of T cell responses to AZD1222 COVID-19 vaccine. Study conclusions and caveats: Spike-specific TCR breadth and depth both grew after two AZD1222 doses. White British people made up most donors, females outnumbered males, and clonal diversity was possibly underestimated. No repertoire was sampled before or during the peak T cell response, only after it.

As regards this clone: Its target is not known.

Whether given at about 4 or about 12 weeks, second doses were pooled. TCRdb's copy holds only in-frame clones and misses some; the assay was immunoSEQ multiplex PCR. The sample lists 85,000 to 100,000 clones; about 89% were seen once. The TCR sequence derives from an adult who received the AZD1222 COVID-19 vaccine. The sequences come from peripheral blood, collected 28 days after the second AZD1222 dose.

The CDR3 nucleotides are TGTGCCAGCAGCTTGAGACCAATTTCAACTAATGAAAAACTGTTTTTT. Translated, it gives CASSLRPISTNEKLFF. This chain connects TRBV7-9 to TRBJ1-4; the D is unclear. From germline, CDR1 is SEHNR and CDR2 FQNEAQ (reference sequence). The CDR3 extends over 16 amino acids. With 3 bases removed from V and 0 bases from J, the gap between germline ends came to 11 bases.